Given below is one T cell receptor beta chain in context. This record comes from a study of shared clonotypes between healthy human individuals. Study details: The study used three CD4 naive, three CD4 memory, two CD8 naive and one CD8 memory plate per donor.

The protocol was immunoSEQ multiplex PCR, while the TCRdb copy is restricted to in-frame clones and leaves out a portion. The table lists about a million clones, more than 75% of them singletons. V gave up 3 bases and J gave up 8 bases, with 18 bases separating them. The CDR3 runs 15 residues. Germline CDR1 is SGHRS and CDR2 is YFSETQ. CD45RA+ naive and CD45RA-negative memory subsets were separated from CD4+ cells. Sequencing was performed on memory CD4+ T cells sorted from blood. Subset: CD45RA-negative fraction. The chain recombines TRBV5-1 with TRBJ2-1, with TRBD2 as a possible D gene (6 bases). This sequence originates from a man younger than 35 in good health. CDR3: CASSSLGGTSYEQFF. CDR3 bases: TGCGCCAGCAGCTCACTCGGGGGAACGTCATATGAGCAGTTCTTC. Full variable domain (remainder filled in from reference TRBV5-1 and TRBJ2-1): KAGVTQTPRYLIKTRGQQVTLSCSPISGHRSVSWYQQTPGQGLQFLFEYFSETQRNKGNFPGRFSGRQFSNSRSEMNVSTLELGDSALYLCASSSLGGTSYEQFFGPGTRLTVL.